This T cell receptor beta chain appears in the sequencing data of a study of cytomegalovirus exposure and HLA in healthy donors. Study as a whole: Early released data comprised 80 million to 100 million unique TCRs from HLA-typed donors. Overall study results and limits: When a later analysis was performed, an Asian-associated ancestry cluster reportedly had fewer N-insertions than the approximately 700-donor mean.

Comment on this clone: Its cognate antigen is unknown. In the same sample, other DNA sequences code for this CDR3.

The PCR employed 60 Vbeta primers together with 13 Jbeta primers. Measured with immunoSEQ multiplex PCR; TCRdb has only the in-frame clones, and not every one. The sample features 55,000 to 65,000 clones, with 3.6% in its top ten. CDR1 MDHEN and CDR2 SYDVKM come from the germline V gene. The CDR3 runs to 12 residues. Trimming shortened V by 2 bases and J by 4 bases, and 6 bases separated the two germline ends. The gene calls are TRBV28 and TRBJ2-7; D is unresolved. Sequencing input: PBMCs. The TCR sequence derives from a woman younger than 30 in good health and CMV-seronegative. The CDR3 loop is CASSLPQYEQYF. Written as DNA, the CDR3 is TGTGCCAGCAGTTTACCGCAGTACGAGCAGTACTTC.